These 26 T cell receptor beta chains came from one sample sequenced in a study of T cells in Graves' hyperthyroidism and ophthalmopathy (dated by TCRdb to between 2018 and 2020). The library was generated by multiplex PCR. Sequencer: Illumina HiSeq 2000. The TCR beta CDR3 regions were amplified from the RNA transcripts. The TCR CDR3 was subjected to a first round of RT-PCR using the HTBI primer set and the Qiagen OneStep RT-PCR kit. TCRdb reran the public reads through fastp at Q25 and MiXCR, keeping productive beta chains. A single entry per CDR3 protein holds the most common genes and DNA from its merged rows. The sample table records some 720,000 distinct CDR3 sequences; around 17% of these occur just once. Clones ranked in the top ten supply about 8.4% of the sample. What was sequenced was blood. The source of these receptors is a man aged 18 to 30 with Graves' hyperthyroidism.

This clonotype has ten or more counts. This chain uses TRBV27 with TRBJ1-6; possible D gene TRBD1, 5 bases. CDR3 length: 14 amino acids. V was clipped by 2 bases and J by 10 bases, with 12 bases between them. Germline CDR1 reads MNHEY; CDR2 reads SMNVEV (reference sequence). The CDR3, as DNA: TGTGCCAGCAGTTTACTATCCTGGACATCACCCCTCCACTTT. Translation gives CASSLLSWTSPLHF.

This clonotype was recorded many times. The chain joins TRBV28 to TRBJ2-7; D gene ambiguous. The V end was cut by 4 bases, the J end by 3 bases, with 10 bases between. The CDR3 is 13 residues long. CDR1 is MDHEN, CDR2 SYDVKM, per germline. The CDR3 DNA reads TGTGCCAGCAGTTCCGACATGAACTACGAGCAGTACTTC. Its protein product is CASSSDMNYEQYF.

This clonotype came up many times. The chain's CDR3 is CASSLGWGELSPQHF. In nucleotides, the CDR3 is TGCGCCAGCAGCTTGGGATGGGGAGAATTATCGCCCCAGCATTTT. V is TRBV5-1 and J is TRBJ1-5; D is uncertain. Trimming left V 0 bases short and J 9 bases short, with 16 bases between. The CDR3 loop spans 15 amino acids. Germline V gene data show CDR1 as SGHRS and CDR2 as YFSETQ.

In its sample, this clonotype was seen many times. CDR3 DNA sequence: TGTGCCAGCAGTCCCCAAGGTTCAGCTAACTATGGCTACACCTTC. Residues: CASSPQGSANYGYTF. V usage is TRBV28 and J usage is TRBJ1-2, with unresolved D. Per the germline V gene, CDR1 is MDHEN and CDR2 is SYDVKM. Deletions cut 5 bases from V and 0 bases from J, with 13 bases between. This CDR3 is 15 amino acids long.

In its sample, this clonotype was seen a few times. The CDR3 reads CSARAQGFGNTIYF. For the CDR3, the DNA is TGCAGTGCTAGAGCCCAGGGATTTGGAAACACCATATATTTT. The chain links TRBV20-1 to TRBJ1-3; TRBD1 might be the D (5 bases). From germline, CDR1 is DFQATT and CDR2 SNEGSKA (reference sequence). This CDR3 is built from 14 residues. V dropped 1 base and J dropped 3 bases, with 10 bases sitting between them.

This clonotype has a handful of counts. The chain uses TRBV7-3 and TRBJ2-4; D not certain. V lost 3 bases and J lost 9, with 12 bases in between. CDR3 length: 13 amino acids. Germline CDR1 SGHTA, CDR2 FQGTGA. CDR3 nucleotide sequence: TGTGCCAGCAGCTTGGCCCCATTGAGCATTCAGTACTTC. Translated: CASSLAPLSIQYF.

This clonotype appeared a few times. V and J are TRBV20-1 and TRBJ2-3; 7 positions match TRBD1. After removal of 2 bases from V and 4 bases from J, the junction contained 9 bases not matched to a gene. Germline CDR1 and CDR2: DFQATT and SNEGSKA (reference sequence). This CDR3 is 15 amino acids long. CDR3 sequence: CSARSTYRGADTQYF. Here the CDR3 DNA reads TGCAGTGCTAGATCGACTTACAGGGGCGCAGATACGCAGTATTTT.

This clonotype occurred many times. J is TRBJ2-7 and V is TRBV9, with TRBD2 identical over 16 bases. The CDR3 contains 15 residues. Germline values: CDR1 SGDLS, CDR2 YYNGEE. J gave up 4 bases and V 5 bases, and 3 bases lay outside the gene matches. This chain's CDR3 is CASSPGLAGGYEQYF. Here the CDR3 DNA reads TGTGCCAGCAGTCCGGGACTAGCGGGAGGGTACGAGCAGTACTTC.

This clonotype has just a few counts. This sequence joins TRBV12-3 or TRBV12-4 and TRBJ2-4; no clear D gene. V lost 7 bases, J lost 0 bases, and 25 bases lay in between. CDR3 length equals 19 residues. The CDR3, as DNA: TGTGCCAGCACCCGCCGAGGCAGGATACTCGTTTTAGCCAAAAACATTCAGTACTTC. This gives the protein CASTRRGRILVLAKNIQYF.

This chain uses TRBV7-6 with TRBJ2-1; 7 positions match TRBD2. This CDR3 region has 19 residues. After removal of 2 bases from V and 0 bases from J, the junction contained 13 bases not matched to a gene. Germline V gene data show CDR1 as SGHVS and CDR2 as FNYEAQ. As DNA, the CDR3 is TGTGCCAGCAGCTTACGTCGGACGGGAGGCGCAAGCTCCTACAATGAGCAGTTCTTC. Protein: CASSLRRTGGASSYNEQFF.

This sequence joins TRBV2 and TRBJ2-7; D possibly corresponds to TRBD2 (6 bases). The CDR3 is made up of 13 amino acids. Germline V CDR1 and CDR2: SNHLY, FYNNEI. The V end lost 7 bases, the J end lost 5 bases, and 15 bases lay between the germline ends. The CDR3 DNA follows: TGTGCCAGCAATCGGCTGCCGGGGGACGAGCAGTACTTC. Its protein is CASNRLPGDEQYF.

This clonotype showed up many times. The V call is TRBV18, the J call TRBJ1-3; D is unclear. The CDR3 consists of 16 residues. With 0 bases removed from V and 2 bases from J, the gap between germline ends came to 11 bases. Germline-derived CDR1 and CDR2 are KGHSH and LQKENI. The CDR3 region is CASSPPDRVAGNTIYF. Written as DNA, the CDR3 is TGTGCCAGCTCACCACCGGATAGGGTCGCTGGAAACACCATATATTTT.

V usage is TRBV10-2 and J usage is TRBJ2-1; D unresolved. The germline V gene encodes CDR1 WSHSY and CDR2 SAAADI. The ends were cut back, 3 bases at V and 4 bases at J, with 10 bases in the middle. This CDR3 has 14 amino acids. The chain's CDR3 is CASSDSRMYNEQFF. CDR3 coding DNA: TGCGCCAGCAGTGACTCCAGGATGTACAATGAGCAGTTCTTC.

V usage is TRBV19 and J usage is TRBJ2-3, with no clear D. The germline V gene encodes CDR1 LNHDA and CDR2 SQIVND (reference sequence). V shed 1 base and J shed 2 bases, with 10 bases lying between them. The CDR3 consists of 15 residues. The CDR3 is CASSIASRSTDTQYF. For the CDR3, the DNA is TGTGCCAGTAGTATAGCTAGTCGTTCCACAGATACGCAGTATTTT. Supplemented by reference TRBV19 and TRBJ2-3, the full variable domain reads DGGITQSPKYLFRKEGQNVTLSCEQNLNHDAMYWYRQDPGQGLRLIYYSQIVNDFQKGDIAEGYSVSREKKESFPLTVTSAQKNPTAFYLCASSIASRSTDTQYFGPGTRLTVL.

For this clonotype: Since a much larger clone is just one base distant, this may be a read error. The chain employs TRBV12-3 or TRBV12-4 and TRBJ1-4; the match to TRBD1 covers 7 bases. The CDR3 is 15 residues long. CDR3 coding DNA: TGTGCCAGCAGTGGCAGGGGGTTCACTAATGAAAGACTGTTTTTT. Its translation is CASSGRGFTNERLFF.

In its sample, this clonotype was seen a few times. V gene TRBV5-1 combines with J gene TRBJ2-2, with D perhaps TRBD2 (5 bases). V shed 0 bases and J shed 3 bases, with 9 bases lying between them. This CDR3 comprises 15 residues. Germline V gives CDR1 SGHRS, CDR2 YFSETQ. The CDR3 reads CASSLDGVYTGELFF. CDR3 coding DNA: TGCGCCAGCAGCTTGGACGGGGTTTACACCGGGGAGCTGTTTTTT.

This clonotype was found a few times. The chain combines TRBV29-1 with TRBJ2-1, with 10 bases that match TRBD1. The CDR3 runs 13 residues. The ends lost 4 bases at V and 8 bases at J; junction bases unmatched: 5. Per germline, CDR1 SQVTM and CDR2 ANQGSEA. The CDR3 region is CSVGQGARYEQFF. CDR3 DNA sequence: TGCAGCGTTGGACAGGGGGCTCGGTATGAGCAGTTCTTC.

This clonotype was counted only a few times. V gene TRBV12-5 combines with J gene TRBJ2-7; 10 positions match TRBD1. The CDR3 extends over 16 amino acids. V was pared by 2 bases and J by 2 bases, with 6 bases of the junction left unmatched. Germline V gene sequence: CDR1 LGHNT, CDR2 FRNRAP. CDR3 loop: CASGLRQGADAYEQYF. CDR3 DNA sequence: TGTGCTAGTGGTTTGCGACAGGGGGCCGATGCCTACGAGCAGTACTTC.

The sample holds many counts of this clonotype. V is TRBV28 and J is TRBJ2-7; D is ambiguous. The CDR3 is 14 residues long. Trimming took 7 bases from V and 0 from J, leaving 13 bases between them. Germline loops: CDR1 MDHEN, CDR2 SYDVKM. The CDR3 bases are TGTGCCAGCACCATTCCCGGCGGCTCCTACGAGCAGTACTTC. It codes for CASTIPGGSYEQYF.

This clonotype was observed many times. V usage is TRBV20-1 and J usage is TRBJ2-7, with a weak D call TRBD1 (5 bases). Trimming took off 0 bases at V and 0 bases at J, with 18 bases between the two ends. From germline, CDR1 is DFQATT and CDR2 SNEGSKA (reference sequence). This CDR3 comprises 17 residues. In nucleotides, the CDR3 is TGCAGTGCTAGAGATCATGGTCTGGGGCGTCCCTCCTACGAGCAGTACTTC. It codes for CSARDHGLGRPSYEQYF.

About this clonotype itself: One junction end does not reproduce the germline sequence, and a read error may be involved. V and J are TRBV20-1 and TRBJ2-5; D is uncertain. The CDR3 sequence is 15 residues long. CDR1 and CDR2 (germline): DFQATT, SNEGSKA (reference sequence). In DNA form, the CDR3 reads TGCAGTGGGGTTAGACCAGAACCCTACCAAGAAACCCAGTACTTC. Residues: CSGVRPEPYQETQYF.

This clonotype was found a few times. The chain combines TRBV7-3 with TRBJ2-2, with D possibly TRBD2 on 6 matching bases. This CDR3 has 14 amino acids. The germline CDR1 and CDR2 sequences are SGHTA and FQGTGA. V lost 4 bases, J lost 8 bases, and 14 bases lay in between. CDR3 nucleotides: TGTGCCAGCAGCTATACGCGGGACTCAGGGGAGCTGTTTTTT. As protein: CASSYTRDSGELFF.

This clonotype was counted at least ten times. V usage is TRBV13 and J usage is TRBJ2-7; TRBD1 matches 9 bases. V lost 5 bases to trimming and J lost 6 bases; unmatched junction nucleotides: 8. CDR1 PRHDT and CDR2 FYEKMQ come from the germline V gene (reference sequence). This CDR3 comprises 14 residues. As DNA, the CDR3 is TGTGCCAGCAGCCCCGGGACAGGGTCTCGCGAGCAGTACTTC. Translated, it gives CASSPGTGSREQYF.

The CDR3 bases are TGTGCCTGGATACCGGGGGGCCAGGGGGACCATAGCACAGATACGCAGTATTTT. This encodes CAWIPGGQGDHSTDTQYF. The genes are TRBV30 and TRBJ2-3; D assignment may be TRBD1 or TRBD2 (7 bases each). This CDR3 is 18 amino acids long. V lost 4 bases and J 0 bases, leaving 23 bases between the germline ends. Germline lookup yields CDR1 GTSNPN and CDR2 SVGIG (reference sequence).

Many counts were recorded for this clonotype. The chain combines TRBV7-2 with TRBJ2-7; a possible D gene is TRBD2 (6 bases). This CDR3 comprises 13 residues. Germline V gene sequence: CDR1 SGHTA, CDR2 FQGNSA. V was pared by 1 base and J by 5 bases, with 9 bases between. The CDR3 loop reads CASSLERVHEQYF. The DNA for the CDR3 is TGTGCCAGCAGCTTAGAGCGGGTCCACGAGCAGTACTTC.

This clonotype was seen at least ten times. The chain joins TRBV18 to TRBJ1-1; unclear D gene. CDR1 and CDR2 from the germline V gene are KGHSH and LQKENI. Trimming removed 6 bases from V and 6 bases from J, with 14 bases in between. This CDR3 region has 13 residues. The CDR3 loop is CASSYGSGAEAFF. The DNA of the CDR3 is TGTGCCAGCTCGTACGGAAGTGGAGCTGAAGCTTTCTTT.